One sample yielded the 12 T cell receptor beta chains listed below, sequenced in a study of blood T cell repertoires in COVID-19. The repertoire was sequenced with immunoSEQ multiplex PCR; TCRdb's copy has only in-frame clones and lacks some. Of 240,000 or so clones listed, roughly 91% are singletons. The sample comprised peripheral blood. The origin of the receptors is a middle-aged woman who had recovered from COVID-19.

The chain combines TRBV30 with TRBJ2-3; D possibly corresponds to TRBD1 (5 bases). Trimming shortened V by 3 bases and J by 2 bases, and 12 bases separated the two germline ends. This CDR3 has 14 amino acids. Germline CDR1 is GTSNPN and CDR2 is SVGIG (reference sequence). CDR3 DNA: TGTGCCTGGAGCCACCAGGGCCCCACAGATACGCAGTATTTT. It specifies CAWSHQGPTDTQYF.

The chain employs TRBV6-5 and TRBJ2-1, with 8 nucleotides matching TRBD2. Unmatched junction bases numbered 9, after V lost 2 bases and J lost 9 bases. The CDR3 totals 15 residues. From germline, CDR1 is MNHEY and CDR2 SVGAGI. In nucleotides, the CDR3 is TGTGCCAGCAGTTACCCCTCCCGGAGCGGGAGTGAGCAGTTCTTC. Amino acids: CASSYPSRSGSEQFF.

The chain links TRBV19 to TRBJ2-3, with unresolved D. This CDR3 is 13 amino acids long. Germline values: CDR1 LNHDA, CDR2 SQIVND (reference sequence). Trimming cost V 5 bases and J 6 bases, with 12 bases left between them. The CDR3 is CASSAVPRDTQYF. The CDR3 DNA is TGTGCCAGTAGTGCCGTTCCTCGGGATACGCAGTATTTT. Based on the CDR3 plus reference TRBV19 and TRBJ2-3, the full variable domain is DGGITQSPKYLFRKEGQNVTLSCEQNLNHDAMYWYRQDPGQGLRLIYYSQIVNDFQKGDIAEGYSVSREKKESFPLTVTSAQKNPTAFYLCASSAVPRDTQYFGPGTRLTVL.

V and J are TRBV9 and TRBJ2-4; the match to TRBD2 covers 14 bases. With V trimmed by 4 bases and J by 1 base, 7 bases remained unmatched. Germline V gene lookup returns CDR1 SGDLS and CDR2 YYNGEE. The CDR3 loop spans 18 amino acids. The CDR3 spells CASSPGGTSGSAKNIQYF. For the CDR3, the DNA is TGTGCCAGCAGCCCAGGGGGGACTAGCGGGAGTGCCAAAAACATTCAGTACTTC.

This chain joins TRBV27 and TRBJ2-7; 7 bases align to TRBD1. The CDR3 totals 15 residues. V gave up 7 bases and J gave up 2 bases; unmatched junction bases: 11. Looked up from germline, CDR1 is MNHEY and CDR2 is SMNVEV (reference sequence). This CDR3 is CASTPRGRRPYEQYF. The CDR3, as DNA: TGTGCCAGCACCCCGAGGGGGCGAAGGCCCTACGAGCAGTACTTC.

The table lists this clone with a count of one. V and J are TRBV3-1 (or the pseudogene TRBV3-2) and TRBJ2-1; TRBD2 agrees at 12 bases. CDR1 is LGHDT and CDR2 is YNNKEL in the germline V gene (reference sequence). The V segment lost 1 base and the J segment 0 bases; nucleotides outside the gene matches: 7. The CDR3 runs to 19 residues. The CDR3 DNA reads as TGTGCCAGCAGCCAAGTTACTAGCGGGAGGCCCGCCTCCTACAATGAGCAGTTCTTC. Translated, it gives CASSQVTSGRPASYNEQFF.

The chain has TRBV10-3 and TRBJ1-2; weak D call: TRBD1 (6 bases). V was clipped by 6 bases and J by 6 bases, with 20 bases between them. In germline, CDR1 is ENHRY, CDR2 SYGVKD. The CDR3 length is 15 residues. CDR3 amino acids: CAIRLQPGGADGYTF. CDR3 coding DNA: TGTGCCATCAGGCTGCAGCCGGGGGGGGCTGATGGCTACACCTTC.

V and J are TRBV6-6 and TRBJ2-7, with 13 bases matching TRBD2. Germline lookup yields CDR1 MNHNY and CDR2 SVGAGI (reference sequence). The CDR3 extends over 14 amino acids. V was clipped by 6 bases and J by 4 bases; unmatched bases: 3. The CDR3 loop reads CASSRTSGSYEQYF. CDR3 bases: TGTGCCAGCAGCCGGACTAGCGGGAGTTACGAGCAGTACTTC.

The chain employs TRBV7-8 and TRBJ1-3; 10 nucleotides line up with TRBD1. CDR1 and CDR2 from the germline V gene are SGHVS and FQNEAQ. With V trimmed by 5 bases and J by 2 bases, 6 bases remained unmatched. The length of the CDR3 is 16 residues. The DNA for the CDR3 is TGTGCCAGCAGCATCGGACAGGGGGTTACTGGAAACACCATATATTTT. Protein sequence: CASSIGQGVTGNTIYF.

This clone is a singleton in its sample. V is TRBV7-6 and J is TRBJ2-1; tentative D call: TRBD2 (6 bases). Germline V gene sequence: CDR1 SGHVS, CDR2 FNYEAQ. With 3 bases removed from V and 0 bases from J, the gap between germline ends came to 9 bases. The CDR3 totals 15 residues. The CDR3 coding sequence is TGTGCCAGCAGCTTGGGGGGTGGCTCCTACAATGAGCAGTTCTTC. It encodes CASSLGGGSYNEQFF.

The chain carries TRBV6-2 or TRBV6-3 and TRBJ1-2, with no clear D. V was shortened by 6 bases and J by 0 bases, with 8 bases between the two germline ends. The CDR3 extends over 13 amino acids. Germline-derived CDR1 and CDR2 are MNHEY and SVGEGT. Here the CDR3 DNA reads TGTGCCAGCAGCCCACAAGCTAACTATGGCTACACCTTC. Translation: CASSPQANYGYTF.

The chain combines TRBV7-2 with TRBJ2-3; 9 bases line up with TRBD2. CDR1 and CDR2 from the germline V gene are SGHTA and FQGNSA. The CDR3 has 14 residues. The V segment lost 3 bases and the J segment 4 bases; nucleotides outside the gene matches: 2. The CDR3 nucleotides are TGTGCCAGCAGCTTGGGACTAGCCGCAGATACGCAGTATTTT. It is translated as CASSLGLAADTQYF.